This T cell receptor (beta chain) was observed in a study of early T cells in non-severe SARS-CoV-2 infection. Study-level information: Unsorted whole blood bulk RNA was sequenced, with unpaired chains. Notes on the study in general: Lookups in VDJdb leaned toward anti-spike CD8 responses and missed private and CD4 specificities.

The CDR3 has 18 amino acids. Germline CDR1 is SGHNT and CDR2 is YYREEE (reference sequence). Trimming took 4 bases from V and 4 from J; bases not matched to a gene: 14. As regards this clonotype: Its target is unknown.

Individual cDNA molecules were tagged with unique molecular identifiers. TCRdb independently ran MiXCR on the 5' RACE reads; one entry per CDR3 protein. Among roughly 66,000 distinct CDR3 sequences listed, 9.1% were seen once. Specimen: whole blood. The J gene is TRBJ2-2, the V gene TRBV5-4, with 9 bases fitting TRBD2. The source of this sequence is an adult who was a healthcare worker with PCR-confirmed SARS-CoV-2 infection or an uninfected control (not recorded which). Written as DNA, the CDR3 is TGTGCCAGCAGCCCCGTAGGGCTAGCGGGACGTGGCACCGGGGAGCTGTTTTTT. It specifies CASSPVGLAGRGTGELFF.